The clone carrying this TCR beta chain was seen a few times. The data derive from a study of T cell repertoires in cytomegalovirus infection. This CDR3 region has 16 residues. Germline values: CDR1 MDHEN, CDR2 SYDVKM. V lost 5 bases and J lost 4, with 20 bases in between. TCRdb re-called the reads with MiXCR, one entry per CDR3 protein. The repertoire holds around 310,000 distinct CDR3 sequences, with 17% as singletons. The chain employs TRBV28 and TRBJ1-1; D is possibly TRBD1 (6 bases). The receptor was derived from a human donor in good health (CMV status not recorded). Some clones in this sample may be carry-over from other donors' samples. Sample: PBMCs. DNA for the CDR3: TGTGCCAGCAGTAACGCAGGGGCAGCGAGGGGCACTGAAGCTTTCTTT. As protein: CASSNAGAARGTEAFF. The variable domain in full, completed from reference TRBV28 and TRBJ1-1, reads DVKVTQSSRYLVKRTGEKVFLECVQDMDHENMFWYRQDPGLGLRLIYFSYDVKMKEKGDIPEGYSVSREKKERFSLILESASTNQTSMYLCASSNAGAARGTEAFFGQGTRLTVV.